Shown below are 16 T cell receptor beta chains from a single sample sequenced in a study of identifying expanded T cells in peripheral blood. The repertoire was sequenced with immunoSEQ multiplex PCR; TCRdb's copy has only in-frame clones and lacks some. The table includes 50,000 to 70,000 clones, around 87% detected once. The sequenced material came from blood. These receptors were taken from a person aged 18 to 75 in good health.

This chain connects TRBV18 to TRBJ2-3; TRBD2 matches 14 bases. The CDR3 is 20 residues long. Germline V gene sequence: CDR1 KGHSH, CDR2 LQKENI. J was trimmed by 1 base and V by 1 base; bases with no gene match: 10. In DNA form, the CDR3 reads TGTGCCAGCTCACCACTCCTTCGACTAGCGGGAGGGGGACGCACAGATACGCAGTATTTT. As protein: CASSPLLRLAGGGRTDTQYF.

V is TRBV15 and J is TRBJ2-3; possibly TRBD2 for D (5 bases). Trimming shortened V by 1 base and J by 0 bases, and 8 bases separated the two germline ends. Per the germline V gene, CDR1 is LNHNV and CDR2 is YYDKDF (reference sequence). This CDR3 comprises 15 residues. The CDR3 DNA reads TGTGCCACCAGCAGAGGAGGGCCTAGCACAGATACGCAGTATTTT. Encoded protein: CATSRGGPSTDTQYF.

This clone was detected only a few times. This rearrangement joins TRBV6-1 to TRBJ1-5; D perhaps matches TRBD1 (5 bases). V dropped 4 bases and J dropped 7 bases, with 8 bases sitting between them. The CDR3 contains 12 residues. Germline CDR1 MNHNS, CDR2 SASEGT. The CDR3 spells CASSAQEQPQHF. CDR3 nucleotides: TGTGCCAGCAGTGCACAGGAACAGCCCCAGCATTTT.

V gene TRBV5-6 combines with J gene TRBJ1-6, with 8 bases matching TRBD1. V lost 2 bases to trimming and J lost 8 bases; unmatched junction nucleotides: 9. The CDR3 loop spans 16 amino acids. Germline V gives CDR1 SGHDT, CDR2 YYEEEE. Here the CDR3 DNA reads TGTGCCAGCAGCTTCTGGACAGGGCGGAGGGATTCACCCCTCCACTTT. Translated, it gives CASSFWTGRRDSPLHF.

The V and J genes are TRBV7-5 and TRBJ2-7. TRBV7-5 is labeled a pseudogene. The CDR3 totals 15 residues. CDR3 region: CVRSSYPARIHEQYF. The CDR3 region has the DNA TGTGTCAGAAGCTCGTACCCGGCGAGAATCCACGAGCAGTACTTC.

To note about this clone: This specimen includes other DNA sequences encoding the same CDR3. V gene TRBV6-6 combines with J gene TRBJ2-5; D gene unclear. V shed 2 bases and J shed 5 bases, with 3 bases lying between them. The germline V gene encodes CDR1 MNHNY and CDR2 SVGAGI (reference sequence). The CDR3 spans 11 residues. The CDR3 here is CASSYRETQYF. The CDR3 DNA sequence: TGTGCCAGCAGTTACCGGGAGACCCAGTACTTC.

The chain recombines TRBV4-2 with TRBJ1-3; 7 bases are shared with TRBD1. Germline CDR1 is LGHNA and CDR2 is YNFKEQ. The V gene end was trimmed by 5 bases and the J gene end by 2 bases; junction bases not matched to a gene: 12. The CDR3 has 17 amino acids. The CDR3 DNA sequence: TGTGCCAGCAGCTGGGGAAGACAGGGAACGGCTGGAAACACCATATATTTT. It encodes CASSWGRQGTAGNTIYF.

The chain combines TRBV6-1 with TRBJ2-7; 7 nucleotides line up with TRBD1. CDR1 and CDR2 (germline): MNHNS, SASEGT. The J segment lost 1 base and the V segment lost 8 bases, leaving 8 bases of the junction unmatched. The CDR3 runs to 14 residues. The CDR3 sequence: CASYPGTDSYEQYF. CDR3 nucleotide sequence: TGTGCCAGCTACCCCGGGACAGATTCCTACGAGCAGTACTTC.

The chain has TRBV5-1 and TRBJ1-1; a possible D gene is TRBD1 (6 bases). Germline values: CDR1 SGHRS, CDR2 YFSETQ. V lost 4 bases to trimming and J lost 4 bases, with 20 bases between them. CDR3 length equals 16 residues. CDR3 protein: CASSPDGGGGTTEAFF. CDR3 in DNA: TGCGCCAGCAGCCCCGACGGTGGGGGCGGAACCACTGAAGCTTTCTTT.

The chain is built from TRBV7-3 and TRBJ2-2, with 11 bases that match TRBD2. Germline CDR1 SGHTA, CDR2 FQGTGA. The CDR3 has 18 residues. The ends lost 4 bases at V and 4 bases at J; junction bases unmatched: 11. This CDR3 is CASSSRTSGPISTGELFF. CDR3 DNA: TGTGCCAGCAGCTCCCGGACTAGCGGGCCCATAAGCACCGGGGAGCTGTTTTTT. Variable domain in full (rest from reference TRBV7-3 and TRBJ2-2): GAGVSQTPSNKVTEKGKYVELRCDPISGHTALYWYRQSLGQGPEFLIYFQGTGAADDSGLPNDRFFAVRPEGSVSTLKIQRTERGDSAVYLCASSSRTSGPISTGELFFGEGSRLTVL.

This clone was observed once. The CDR3 bases are TGTGCCAGCAGTTTTGTGGGTAGCGGGAGTTATACGCAGTATTTT. Its translation is CASSFVGSGSYTQYF. The V gene is TRBV27, the J gene TRBJ2-3; 9 bases agree with TRBD2. The CDR3 has 15 residues. V lost 3 bases, J lost 7 bases, and 8 bases stayed unmatched. Germline loops: CDR1 MNHEY, CDR2 SMNVEV (reference sequence).

The genes are TRBV30 and TRBJ1-3; D might be TRBD1 (5 bases). This CDR3 contains 14 residues. Germline CDR1 reads GTSNPN; CDR2 reads SVGIG (reference sequence). Deletions cut 3 bases from V and 2 bases from J, with 11 bases between. The CDR3 DNA reads TGTGCCTGGAGGGTTGCGGGGGCTGGAAACACCATATATTTT. As protein: CAWRVAGAGNTIYF.

This chain uses TRBV11-3 with TRBJ2-3; the D is unclear. Germline assignment: CDR1 SGHNT and CDR2 YENEEA. The V end lost 4 bases, the J end lost 3 bases, and 8 bases lay between the germline ends. This CDR3 region has 13 residues. The CDR3 DNA follows: TGTGCCAGCAGCTCCACTGAGACAGATACGCAGTATTTT. Residues: CASSSTETDTQYF.

The rearrangement joins TRBV10-1 to TRBJ2-2; TRBD1 agrees at 9 bases. V lost 7 bases to trimming and J lost 7 bases; unmatched junction nucleotides: 7. Germline V gene lookup returns CDR1 WNHNN and CDR2 SYGVQD (reference sequence). CDR3 length: 14 residues. In DNA, the CDR3 is TGCGCCAGCACCGGACAGGGGTCGGGCGGGGAGCTGTTTTTT. It translates to CASTGQGSGGELFF.

This chain connects TRBV6-5 to TRBJ2-5; D not resolved. The V and J ends lost 5 bases and 5 bases respectively, with 6 bases between them. The CDR3 length is 11 residues. Germline CDR1 is MNHEY and CDR2 is SVGAGI. CDR3 sequence (DNA): TGTGCCAGCAGTACACCCGAGACCCAGTACTTC. Amino acid sequence: CASSTPETQYF.

V and J are TRBV28 and TRBJ1-5, with a weak D call TRBD1 (5 bases). Germline CDR1 reads MDHEN; CDR2 reads SYDVKM. This CDR3 has 15 amino acids. V was clipped by 8 bases and J by 1 base, with 15 bases between them. CDR3 amino acids: CASHFRVRSNQPQHF. CDR3 coding DNA: TGTGCCAGCCATTTCAGGGTCAGGAGCAATCAGCCCCAGCATTTT.